The subject of this entry is one T cell receptor (beta chain). These data belong to a study of control samples from healthy donors and cancer patients. CDR3 length: 17 residues. Losses at the gene ends were 3 bases for V and 2 bases for J; bases not matched to a gene: 8. Generated by immunoSEQ multiplex PCR, the TCRdb table keeps only in-frame clones and is missing some. The repertoire holds 120,000 to 150,000 clones, with more than 85% as singletons. V is TRBV23-1 and J is TRBJ1-5; 9 bases map to TRBD1. TRBV23-1 is known as an ORF, though its function is uncertain. The clonotype comes from a man aged 30-40 years in good health. Sequencing was performed on blood. CDR3 sequence (DNA): TGCGCCAGCAGTCATCGGGACAGGGCATCTGGCAATCAGCCCCAGCATTTT. Its protein product is CASSHRDRASGNQPQHF.